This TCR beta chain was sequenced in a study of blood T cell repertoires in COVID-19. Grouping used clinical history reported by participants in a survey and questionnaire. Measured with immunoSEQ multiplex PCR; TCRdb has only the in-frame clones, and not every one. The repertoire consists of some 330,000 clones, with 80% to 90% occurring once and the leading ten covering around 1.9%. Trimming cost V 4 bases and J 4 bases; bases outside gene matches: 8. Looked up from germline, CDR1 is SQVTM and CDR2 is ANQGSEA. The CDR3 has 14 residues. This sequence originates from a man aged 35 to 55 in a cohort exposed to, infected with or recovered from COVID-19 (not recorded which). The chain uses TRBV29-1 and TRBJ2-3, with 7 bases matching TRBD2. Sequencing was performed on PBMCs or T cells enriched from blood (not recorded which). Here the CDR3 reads CSVGGGEVADTQYF. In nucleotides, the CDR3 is TGCAGCGTTGGCGGGGGAGAAGTTGCAGATACGCAGTATTTT.